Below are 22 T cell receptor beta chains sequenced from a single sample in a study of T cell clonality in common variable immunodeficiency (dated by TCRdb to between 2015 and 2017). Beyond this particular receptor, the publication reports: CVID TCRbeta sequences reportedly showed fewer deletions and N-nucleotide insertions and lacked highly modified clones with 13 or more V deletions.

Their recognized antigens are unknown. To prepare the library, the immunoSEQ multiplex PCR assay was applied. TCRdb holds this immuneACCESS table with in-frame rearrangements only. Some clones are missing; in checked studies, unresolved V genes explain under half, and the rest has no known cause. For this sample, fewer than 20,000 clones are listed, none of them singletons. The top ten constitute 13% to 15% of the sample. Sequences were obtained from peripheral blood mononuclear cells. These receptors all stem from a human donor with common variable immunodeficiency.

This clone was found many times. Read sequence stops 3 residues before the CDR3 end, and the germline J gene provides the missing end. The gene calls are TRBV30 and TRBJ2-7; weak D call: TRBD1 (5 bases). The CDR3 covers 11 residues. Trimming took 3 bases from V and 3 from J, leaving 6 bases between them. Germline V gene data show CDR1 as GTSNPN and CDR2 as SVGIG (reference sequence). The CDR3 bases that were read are TGTGCCTGGAGGGACAACTACGAG. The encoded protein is CAWRDNYE. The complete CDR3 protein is CAWRDNYEQYF.

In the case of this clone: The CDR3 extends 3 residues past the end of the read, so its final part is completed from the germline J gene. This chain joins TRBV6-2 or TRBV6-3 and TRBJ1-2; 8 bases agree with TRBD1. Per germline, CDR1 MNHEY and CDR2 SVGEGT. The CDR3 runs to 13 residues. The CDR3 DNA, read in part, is TGTGCCAGCAGTCGGGACAGGACAAGAGGC. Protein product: CASSRDRTRG. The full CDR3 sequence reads CASSRDRTRGYTF.

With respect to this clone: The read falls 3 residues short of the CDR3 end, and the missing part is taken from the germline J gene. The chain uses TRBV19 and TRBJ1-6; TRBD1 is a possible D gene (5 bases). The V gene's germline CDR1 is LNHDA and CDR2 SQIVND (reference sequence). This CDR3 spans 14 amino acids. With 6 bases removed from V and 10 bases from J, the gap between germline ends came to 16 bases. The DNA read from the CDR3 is TGTGCCAGTAGATTGGCGGGGGGGGAATCACCC. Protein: CASRLAGGESP. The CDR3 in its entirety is CASRLAGGESPLHF.

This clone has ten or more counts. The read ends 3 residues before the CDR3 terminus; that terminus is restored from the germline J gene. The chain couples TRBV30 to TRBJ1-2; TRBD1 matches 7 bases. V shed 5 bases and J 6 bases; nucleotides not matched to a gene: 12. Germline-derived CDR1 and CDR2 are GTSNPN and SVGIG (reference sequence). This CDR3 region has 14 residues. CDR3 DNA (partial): TGTGCCTGGCGAACGGACAGGAGAGGAGATGGC. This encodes CAWRTDRRGDG. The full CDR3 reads CAWRTDRRGDGYTF.

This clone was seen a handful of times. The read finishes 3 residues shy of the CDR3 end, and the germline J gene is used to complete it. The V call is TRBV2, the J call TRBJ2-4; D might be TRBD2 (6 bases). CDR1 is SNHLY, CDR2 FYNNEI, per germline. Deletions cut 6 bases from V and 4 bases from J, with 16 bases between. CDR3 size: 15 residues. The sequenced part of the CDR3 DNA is TGTGCCAGCAGCCGAAGTTGGGGGGAGAAAAACATT. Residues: CASSRSWGEKNI. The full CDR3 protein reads CASSRSWGEKNIQYF.

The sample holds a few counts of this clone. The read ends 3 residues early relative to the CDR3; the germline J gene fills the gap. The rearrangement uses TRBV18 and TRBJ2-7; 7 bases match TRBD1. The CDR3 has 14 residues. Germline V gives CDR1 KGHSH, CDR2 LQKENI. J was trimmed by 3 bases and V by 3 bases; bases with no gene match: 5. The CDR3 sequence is CASSPSGQFYEQYF. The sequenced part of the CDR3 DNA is TGTGCCAGCTCACCCTCGGGACAGTTCTACGAG.

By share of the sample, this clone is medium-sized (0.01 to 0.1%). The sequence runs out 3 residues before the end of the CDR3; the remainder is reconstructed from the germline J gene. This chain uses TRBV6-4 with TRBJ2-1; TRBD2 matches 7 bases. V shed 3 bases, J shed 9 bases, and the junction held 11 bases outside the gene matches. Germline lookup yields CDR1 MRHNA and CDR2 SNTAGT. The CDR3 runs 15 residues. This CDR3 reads CASSEVPSGRTEQFF. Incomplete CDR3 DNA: TGTGCCAGCAGTGAAGTCCCTAGCGGAAGAACTGAG.

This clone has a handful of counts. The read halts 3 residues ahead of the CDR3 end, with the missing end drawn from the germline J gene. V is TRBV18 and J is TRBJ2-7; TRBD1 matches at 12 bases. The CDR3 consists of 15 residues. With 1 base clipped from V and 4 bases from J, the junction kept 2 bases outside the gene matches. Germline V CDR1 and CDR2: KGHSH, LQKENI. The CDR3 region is CASSPRGQGAYEQYF. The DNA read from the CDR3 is TGTGCCAGCTCACCACGGGGACAGGGGGCTTACGAG.

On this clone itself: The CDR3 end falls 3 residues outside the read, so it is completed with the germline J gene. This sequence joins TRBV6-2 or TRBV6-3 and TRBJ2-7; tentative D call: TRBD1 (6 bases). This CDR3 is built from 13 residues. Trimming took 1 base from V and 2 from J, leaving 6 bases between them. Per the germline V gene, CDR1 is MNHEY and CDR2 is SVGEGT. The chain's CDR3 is CASSYYRAYEQYF. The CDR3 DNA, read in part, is TGTGCCAGCAGTTACTACAGGGCCTACGAG.

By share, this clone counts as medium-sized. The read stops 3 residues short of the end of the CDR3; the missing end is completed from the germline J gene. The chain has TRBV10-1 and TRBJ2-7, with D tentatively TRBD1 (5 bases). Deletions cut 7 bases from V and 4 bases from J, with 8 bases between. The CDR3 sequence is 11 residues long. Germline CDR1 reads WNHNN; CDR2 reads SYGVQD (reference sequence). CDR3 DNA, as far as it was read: TGCGCCAGCATAGACAGATACGAG. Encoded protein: CASIDRYE. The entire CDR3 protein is CASIDRYEQYF.

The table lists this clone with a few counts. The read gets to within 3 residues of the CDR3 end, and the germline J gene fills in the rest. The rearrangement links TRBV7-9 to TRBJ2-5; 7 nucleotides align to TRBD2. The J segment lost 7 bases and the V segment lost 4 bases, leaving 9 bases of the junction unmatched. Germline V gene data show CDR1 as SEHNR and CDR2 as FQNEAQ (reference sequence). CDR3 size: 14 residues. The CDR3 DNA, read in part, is TGTGCCAGCAGCTCCGGGACTACCGCGGGGACC. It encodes CASSSGTTAGT. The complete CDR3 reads CASSSGTTAGTQYF.

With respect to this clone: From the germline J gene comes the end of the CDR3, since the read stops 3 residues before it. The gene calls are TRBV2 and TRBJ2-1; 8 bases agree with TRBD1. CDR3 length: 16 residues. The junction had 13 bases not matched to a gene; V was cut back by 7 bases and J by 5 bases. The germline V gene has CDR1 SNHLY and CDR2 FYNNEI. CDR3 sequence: CASTPRGTGLHNEQFF. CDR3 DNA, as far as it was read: TGTGCCAGCACACCCAGGGGGACAGGTCTCCACAATGAG.

CDR3 residues: CASSQDTTGELFF. CDR3 DNA, as far as it was read: TGTGCCAGCTCGCAAGACACAACCGGGGAG. J is TRBJ2-2 and V is TRBV18; D unresolved. Sequencing ends 3 residues short of the CDR3 end; the germline J gene provides the rest. The germline V and J ends were trimmed by 6 bases and 5 bases, with 10 bases remaining between them. The CDR3 consists of 13 residues. CDR1 is KGHSH and CDR2 is LQKENI in the germline V gene.

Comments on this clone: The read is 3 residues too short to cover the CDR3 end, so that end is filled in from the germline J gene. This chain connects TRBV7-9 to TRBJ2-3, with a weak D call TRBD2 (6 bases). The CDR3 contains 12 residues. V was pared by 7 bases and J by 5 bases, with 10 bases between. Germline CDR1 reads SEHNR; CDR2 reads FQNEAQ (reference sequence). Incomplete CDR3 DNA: TGTGCCAGCACCCCAGCGGGAGATACG. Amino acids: CASTPAGDT. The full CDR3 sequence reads CASTPAGDTQYF.

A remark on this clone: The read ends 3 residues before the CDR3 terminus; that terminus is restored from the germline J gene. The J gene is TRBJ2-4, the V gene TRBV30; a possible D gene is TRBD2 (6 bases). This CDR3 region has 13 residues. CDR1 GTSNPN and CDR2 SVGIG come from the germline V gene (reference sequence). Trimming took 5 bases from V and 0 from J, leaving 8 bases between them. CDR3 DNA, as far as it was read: TGTGCCTGGGAGGGACTAGCCAAAAACATT. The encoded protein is CAWEGLAKNI. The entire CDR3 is CAWEGLAKNIQYF.

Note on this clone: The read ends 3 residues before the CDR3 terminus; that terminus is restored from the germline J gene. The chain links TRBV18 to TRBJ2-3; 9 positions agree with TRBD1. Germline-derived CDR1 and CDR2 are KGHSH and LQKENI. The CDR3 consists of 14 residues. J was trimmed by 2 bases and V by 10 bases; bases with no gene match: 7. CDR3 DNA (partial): TGTGCCACAACAGGGGGCAGAGCCACAGATACG. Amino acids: CATTGGRATDT. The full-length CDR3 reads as CATTGGRATDTQYF.

CDR3 region: CASSLDRSTDTQYF. The sequenced part of the CDR3 DNA is TGTGCCAGCAGCCTAGACCGTAGCACAGATACG. The V and J genes are TRBV2 and TRBJ2-3; D gene ambiguous. The DNA ends 3 residues before the CDR3 does, and the rest of the CDR3 is filled in from the germline J gene. This CDR3 has 14 residues. Trimming removed 6 bases at V and 0 bases at J, with 10 bases between. Germline CDR1 is SNHLY and CDR2 is FYNNEI.

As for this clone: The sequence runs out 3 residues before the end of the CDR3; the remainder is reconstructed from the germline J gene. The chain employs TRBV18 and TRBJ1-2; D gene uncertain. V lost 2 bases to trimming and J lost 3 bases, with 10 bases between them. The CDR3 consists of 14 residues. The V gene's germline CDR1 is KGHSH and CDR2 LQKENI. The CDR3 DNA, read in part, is TGTGCCAGCTCACCAGAGGGTTTGGACTATGGC. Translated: CASSPEGLDYG. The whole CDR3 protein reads CASSPEGLDYGYTF.

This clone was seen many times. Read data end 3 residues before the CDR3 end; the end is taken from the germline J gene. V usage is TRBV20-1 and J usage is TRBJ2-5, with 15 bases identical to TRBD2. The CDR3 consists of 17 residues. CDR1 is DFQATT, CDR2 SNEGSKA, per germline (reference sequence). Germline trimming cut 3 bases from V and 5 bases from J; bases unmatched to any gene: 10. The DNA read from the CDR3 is TGCAGTGCTAGGACCCGGACTAGCGGGGGGGCGTGGGAGACC. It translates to CSARTRTSGGAWET. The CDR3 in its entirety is CSARTRTSGGAWETQYF.

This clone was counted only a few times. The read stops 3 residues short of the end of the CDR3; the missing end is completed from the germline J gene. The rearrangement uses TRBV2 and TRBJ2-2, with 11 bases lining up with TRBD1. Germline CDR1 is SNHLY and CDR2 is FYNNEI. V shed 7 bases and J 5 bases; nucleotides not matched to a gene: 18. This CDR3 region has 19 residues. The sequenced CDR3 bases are TGTGCCAGCAATCCGGGACAGGGGGGTACCTATACCAGTACCGGGGAG. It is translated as CASNPGQGGTYTSTGE. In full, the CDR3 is CASNPGQGGTYTSTGELFF.

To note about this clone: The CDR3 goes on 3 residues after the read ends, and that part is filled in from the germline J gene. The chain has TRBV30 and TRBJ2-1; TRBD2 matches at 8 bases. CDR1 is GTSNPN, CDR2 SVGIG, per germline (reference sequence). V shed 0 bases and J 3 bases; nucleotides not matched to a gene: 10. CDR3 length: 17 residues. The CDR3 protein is CAWSVKTGGGDYNEQFF. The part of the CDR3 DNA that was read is TGTGCCTGGAGTGTGAAAACGGGGGGGGGCGACTACAATGAG.

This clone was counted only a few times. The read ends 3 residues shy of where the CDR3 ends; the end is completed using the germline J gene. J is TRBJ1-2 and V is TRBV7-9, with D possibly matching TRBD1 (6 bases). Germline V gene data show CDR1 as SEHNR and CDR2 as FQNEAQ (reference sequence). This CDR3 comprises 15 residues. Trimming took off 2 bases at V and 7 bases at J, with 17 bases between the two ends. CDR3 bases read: TGTGCCAGCAGCTTAAGGGGGATCGGCTCCGCTGGC. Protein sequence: CASSLRGIGSAG. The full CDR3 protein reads CASSLRGIGSAGYTF.